One sample yielded the 19 T cell receptor beta chains listed below, sequenced in a study of beta chain features in type 1 diabetes. These receptors' antigens are unknown. Findings and limits, study-wide: The study found moderately but significantly shorter TCRB CDR3s in all four CD4+ subsets of Type 1 diabetes patients.

Sequencing targeted expressed TCRB transcripts, as all isolated RNA had been reverse transcribed. Using immunoSEQ multiplex PCR, the repertoire was profiled, and TCRdb retains in-frame clones only, with some absent. The sample lists hundreds of thousands of clones; 10% to 15% were seen once. The specimen sequenced was naive CD4+ T cells from blood. These receptors all stem from a woman aged 18-30 years with type 1 diabetes.

This clone was picked up a small number of times. The CDR3 nucleotides read TGTGCCAGCAGTTTGGCAGGGGGCGCGGGGGCCTACGAGCAGTACTTC. This codes for CASSLAGGAGAYEQYF. The chain combines TRBV28 with TRBJ2-7, with D possibly TRBD1 on 8 matching bases. With 3 bases removed from V and 2 bases from J, the gap between germline ends came to 17 bases. The CDR3 sequence is 16 residues long. From germline, CDR1 is MDHEN and CDR2 SYDVKM.

The chain employs TRBV28 and TRBJ2-7; 7 bases line up with TRBD1. Germline loops: CDR1 MDHEN, CDR2 SYDVKM. The trim removed 6 bases at V and 0 bases at J, leaving 5 bases unmatched. CDR3 length: 14 residues. The CDR3 DNA sequence: TGTGCCAGCAGGGAGACAGGGTCCTCCTACGAGCAGTACTTC. It encodes CASRETGSSYEQYF.

This clone was observed a few times. The chain couples TRBV13 to TRBJ2-7, with D possibly matching TRBD1 (5 bases). The germline V and J ends were trimmed by 5 bases and 3 bases, with 11 bases remaining between them. The CDR3 runs 13 residues. The germline CDR1 and CDR2 sequences are PRHDT and FYEKMQ (reference sequence). This CDR3 reads CASSQQGYYEQYF. The CDR3 nucleotides are TGTGCCAGCAGCCAGCAGGGATACTACGAGCAGTACTTC.

This clone turned up a few times. The chain couples TRBV10-3 to TRBJ2-1; possible D gene TRBD2, 6 bases. CDR1 is ENHRY and CDR2 is SYGVKD in the germline V gene. Trimming took off 6 bases at V and 9 bases at J, with 15 bases between the two ends. The CDR3 loop spans 13 amino acids. The CDR3 spells CAISGLNFGEQFF. The CDR3, as DNA: TGTGCCATCAGCGGACTAAATTTCGGTGAGCAGTTCTTC.

The CDR3 sequence is CASSPANGRDTGELFF. The CDR3 DNA follows: TGTGCCAGCAGCCCGGCTAACGGGAGGGACACCGGGGAGCTGTTTTTT. The J gene is TRBJ2-2, the V gene TRBV7-3, with 8 positions matching TRBD2. CDR3 size: 16 residues. Germline V CDR1 and CDR2: SGHTA, FQGTGA. V dropped 5 bases and J dropped 3; count of bases not matched to a gene: 8.

This chain uses TRBV4-3 with TRBJ2-3; 14 bases match TRBD2. Germline V gene sequence: CDR1 LGHNA, CDR2 YSLEER. Germline trimming cut 1 base from V and 5 bases from J; bases unmatched to any gene: 5. The CDR3 length is 17 residues. CDR3 nucleotides: TGCGCCAGCAGCCAAGGACCCGGACTAGCGGGAGGAGATACGCAGTATTTT. It translates to CASSQGPGLAGGDTQYF.

DNA of the CDR3: TGTGCCTGGAGTGTAGGGACACTCGGCCAGCCCCAGCATTTT. Translated, it gives CAWSVGTLGQPQHF. The chain is built from TRBV30 and TRBJ1-5, with TRBD1 as a possible D gene (6 bases). The CDR3 sequence is 14 residues long. V gave up 0 bases and J gave up 7 bases, with 13 bases separating them. The germline CDR1 and CDR2 sequences are GTSNPN and SVGIG (reference sequence).

The chain is built from TRBV13 and TRBJ2-7; 9 bases map to TRBD1. The trim removed 1 base at V and 6 bases at J, leaving 7 bases unmatched. This CDR3 spans 15 amino acids. The germline V gene has CDR1 PRHDT and CDR2 FYEKMQ (reference sequence). The CDR3 loop is CASSLVGTGISEQYF. The CDR3 DNA reads as TGTGCCAGCAGCTTAGTAGGGACAGGGATCTCCGAGCAGTACTTC.

The rearrangement uses TRBV5-1 and TRBJ2-7, with D unclear. Germline CDR1 reads SGHRS; CDR2 reads YFSETQ. The CDR3 sequence is 11 residues long. V shed 4 bases and J shed 3 bases, with 5 bases lying between them. The CDR3 coding sequence is TGCGCCAGCAGCACAGACTACGAGCAGTACTTC. This codes for CASSTDYEQYF.

This clone was counted only a few times. The chain is built from TRBV28 and TRBJ1-5; TRBD1 matches 7 bases. Germline lookup yields CDR1 MDHEN and CDR2 SYDVKM. Trimming removed 4 bases from V and 5 bases from J; junction bases left unmatched: 11. The CDR3 is 16 amino acids. The CDR3 DNA reads TGTGCCAGCAGTTCCCGGGACAGAGGAGCGCATCAGCCCCAGCATTTT. Its protein product is CASSSRDRGAHQPQHF.

The chain joins TRBV2 to TRBJ2-6; no clear D. Trimming left V 7 bases short and J 0 bases short, with 4 bases between. The germline CDR1 and CDR2 sequences are SNHLY and FYNNEI. The length of the CDR3 is 13 residues. CDR3 residues: CASIFSGANVLTF. The CDR3 DNA is TGTGCCAGCATATTCTCTGGGGCCAACGTCCTGACTTTC.

The chain carries TRBV4-1 and TRBJ1-5, with D possibly matching TRBD1 (6 bases). The CDR3 has 17 residues. V lost 1 base, J lost 7 bases, and 20 bases lay in between. CDR1 is MGHRA and CDR2 is YSYEKL in the germline V gene. The CDR3: CASSQGPGRGVDQPQHF. CDR3 nucleotides: TGCGCCAGCAGCCAAGGACCTGGGAGGGGGGTCGACCAGCCCCAGCATTTT.

This clone showed up just a few times. The rearrangement links TRBV5-6 to TRBJ1-2; D remains ambiguous. The CDR3 sequence is 15 residues long. V was pared by 3 bases and J by 4 bases, with 16 bases between. Looked up from germline, CDR1 is SGHDT and CDR2 is YYEEEE. CDR3: CASSSDPAGAYGYTF. CDR3 sequence (DNA): TGTGCCAGCAGCTCCGACCCGGCAGGCGCCTATGGCTACACCTTC. The full variable domain, with the rest looked up from reference TRBV5-6 and TRBJ1-2, is DAGVTQSPTHLIKTRGQQVTLRCSPKSGHDTVSWYQQALGQGPQFIFQYYEEEERQRGNFPDRFSGHQFPNYSSELNVNALLLGDSALYLCASSSDPAGAYGYTFGSGTRLTVV.

Regarding this clone: The sample carries other DNA sequences with the same CDR3. V is TRBV9 and J is TRBJ2-7; 10 bases map to TRBD2. Germline assignment: CDR1 SGDLS and CDR2 YYNGEE. The CDR3 covers 14 residues. Losses at the gene ends were 2 bases for V and 4 bases for J; bases not matched to a gene: 3. CDR3 coding DNA: TGTGCCAGCAGCGTCGGGACTAGCGTATACGAGCAGTACTTC. Residues: CASSVGTSVYEQYF.

The V call is TRBV29-1, the J call TRBJ1-4; the D is unclear. The V end lost 4 bases, the J end lost 7 bases, and 13 bases lay between the germline ends. The CDR3 extends over 13 amino acids. CDR1 is SQVTM and CDR2 is ANQGSEA in the germline V gene. This CDR3 reads CSVGTGLSEKLFF. CDR3 DNA: TGCAGCGTTGGCACCGGGTTAAGTGAAAAACTGTTTTTT.

For the CDR3, the DNA is TGTGCCAGCAGCCCAGAAGCCCAAGGGACAGCCTACGAGCAGTACTTC. Residues: CASSPEAQGTAYEQYF. The V and J genes are TRBV9 and TRBJ2-7; 7 nucleotides line up with TRBD1. V was pared by 4 bases and J by 2 bases, with 12 bases of the junction left unmatched. The CDR3 has 16 residues. CDR1 and CDR2 (germline): SGDLS, YYNGEE.

The CDR3 here is CASSFRGVDEQFF. DNA for the CDR3: TGTGCCAGCAGCTTCAGGGGGGTGGATGAGCAGTTCTTC. The chain links TRBV5-4 to TRBJ2-1, with a possible D match to TRBD1 (7 bases). The CDR3 has 13 residues. CDR1 and CDR2 (germline): SGHNT, YYREEE (reference sequence). V gave up 2 bases and J gave up 8 bases, with 11 bases separating them.

As for this clone: Other DNA sequences in the same sample also yield this CDR3. The chain combines TRBV28 with TRBJ2-7; perhaps TRBD2 as D (6 bases). This CDR3 is 12 amino acids long. Germline V CDR1 and CDR2: MDHEN, SYDVKM. V was pared by 3 bases and J by 4 bases, with 7 bases between. This CDR3 is CASSLGGYEQYF. The CDR3 DNA follows: TGTGCCAGCAGTTTGGGGGGATACGAGCAGTACTTC. The whole variable domain, filled in from reference TRBV28 and TRBJ2-7, reads DVKVTQSSRYLVKRTGEKVFLECVQDMDHENMFWYRQDPGLGLRLIYFSYDVKMKEKGDIPEGYSVSREKKERFSLILESASTNQTSMYLCASSLGGYEQYFGPGTRLTVT.

The chain has TRBV7-8 and TRBJ2-7; 7 bases are shared with TRBD2. J lost 3 bases, V lost 3 bases, and 8 bases had no gene match. The CDR3 loop spans 15 amino acids. The germline V gene has CDR1 SGHVS and CDR2 FQNEAQ. The CDR3 DNA follows: TGTGCCAGCAGCTTCGGGGCTAGCGGAGGCTACGAGCAGTACTTC. Its protein product is CASSFGASGGYEQYF.